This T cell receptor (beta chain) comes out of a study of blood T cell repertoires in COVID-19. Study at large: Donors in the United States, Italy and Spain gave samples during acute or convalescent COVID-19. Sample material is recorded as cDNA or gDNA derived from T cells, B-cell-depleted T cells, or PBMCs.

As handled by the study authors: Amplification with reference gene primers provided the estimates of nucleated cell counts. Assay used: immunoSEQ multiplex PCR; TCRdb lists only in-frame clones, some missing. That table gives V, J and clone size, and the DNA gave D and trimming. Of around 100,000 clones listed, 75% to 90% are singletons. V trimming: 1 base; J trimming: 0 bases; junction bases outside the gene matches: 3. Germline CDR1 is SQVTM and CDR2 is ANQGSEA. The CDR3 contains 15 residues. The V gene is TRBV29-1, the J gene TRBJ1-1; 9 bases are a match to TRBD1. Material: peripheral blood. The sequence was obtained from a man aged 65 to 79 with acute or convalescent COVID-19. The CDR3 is CSVEGGTGMNTEAFF. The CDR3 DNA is TGCAGCGTTGAAGGGGGGACAGGGATGAACACTGAAGCTTTCTTT.